This note documents a single T cell receptor beta chain sequence. Its antigen remains unknown. This entry comes from a study of molecular identifiers for immune sequencing clone quantification. Points from the study as a whole: Whereas clones above 20 RNA copies held under 1% of naive-cell molecules, they held over 98% of effector molecules.

TCRdb called the PCR reads again in MiXCR, with one record for every CDR3 protein. The table has approximately 500,000 distinct CDR3 sequences, about a fifth seen once; the top ten hold about 0.84%. The germline V and J ends were trimmed by 2 bases and 1 base, with 8 bases remaining between them. Germline values: CDR1 GTSNPN, CDR2 SVGIG (reference sequence). The CDR3 has 13 residues. The origin of this receptor is a human donor in good health. Some libraries in this study had Jurkat cell RNA spiked in. The chain employs TRBV30 and TRBJ1-1; D not resolved. Sequenced: naive CD8+ T cells from blood, with Jurkat cell RNA spiked in. Subset specified: FACS-sorted CD8+CD4-CCR7+CD45RA+ naive T cells. CDR3 coding DNA: TGTGCCTGGAGTCCCCGGCCGAACACTGAAGCTTTCTTT. Residues: CAWSPRPNTEAFF.